This T cell receptor (beta chain) comes out of a study of T cells expressing NK-cell markers. Study at large: Sequenced donors, eight in total, included seven who were HCMV-seropositive and one who was seronegative. General study findings and limits: As a fraction of CD8+ T cells, dominant NKG2C+ clonotypes reached about 1.0-7.5% in six donors.

This CDR3 comprises 14 residues. Note on this clonotype: Its antigen is still unknown.

The authors made TCR beta cDNA libraries by 5'RACE template switching. This switching added a universal primer site and UMIs. TCRdb reprocessed the 5' RACE reads, with one entry per CDR3 protein and no DNA. Its table lists about 150,000 distinct CDR3 sequences. The rearrangement links TRBV12-3 or TRBV12-4 to TRBJ1-4; no DNA is available, so the TRBD1 call from TCRdb remains unchecked. This sequence was found in a woman in her fifties or sixties in good health. The sequenced sample was blood T cells: a sorted CD56 or NKG2C T cell subset, CD4+ or CD8+ T cells, or bulk PBMC T cells (not recorded which). The CDR3 loop is CASSLTVGNEKLFF.